The clone carrying this T cell receptor (beta chain) is a singleton in its sample. The antigen is not known. The V end was cut by 0 bases, the J end by 9 bases, with 9 bases between. CDR1 and CDR2 from the germline V gene are LGHDT and YNNKEL (reference sequence). The CDR3 contains 14 residues. These data come from a study of response to subunit inactivated influenza vaccine. TCRdb recomputed calls from the RT-PCR reads with MiXCR, one row per CDR3 protein. The table includes around 850,000 distinct CDR3 sequences, approximately 17% detected once. Study-level results: The study's authors posited that every seasonal influenza vaccination enlists few new T cells.

The sequence was collected from a man aged 50 to 60 who received an inactivated influenza vaccine. The sequencing used PBMCs from blood, collected 4 to 6 days after vaccination. The chain joins TRBV3-1 to TRBJ1-6, with D unclear. CDR3 sequence: CASSQERYFSPLHF. The CDR3 DNA sequence: TGTGCCAGCAGCCAAGAAAGGTATTTTTCACCCCTCCACTTT. Combining the CDR3 with reference TRBV3-1 and TRBJ1-6 gives the whole variable domain DTAVSQTPKYLVTQMGNDKSIKCEQNLGHDTMYWYKQDSKKFLKIMFSYNNKELIINETVPNRFSPKSPDKAHLNLHINSLELGDSAVYFCASSQERYFSPLHFGNGTRLTVT.